This TCR beta chain comes out of a study of blood T cell repertoires in COVID-19 (dated by TCRdb to 2018 to 2021). Background for the entire study: The collaborator samples originated in the United States, Italy and Spain and spanned the acute and convalescent phases of COVID-19. The dataset comprised deeply sampled blood TCRbeta repertoires from subjects exposed to, actively infected with, or recovered from COVID-19. The repertoires were released in a freely available public database intended as a resource for research on the immune response to SARS-CoV-2. The sample metadata nearly always contained a de-identified subject ID, COVID-19 status, age in years and sex. The samples were drawn from two sources: the first 160 participants of the ongoing ImmuneRACE study, and fewer than 1,500 subjects contributed by 6 global collaborators. The prospective study material was composed of cDNA or gDNA derived from T cells, B-cell-depleted T cells, or PBMCs. Where available, HLA class I and class II types were obtained from metadata supplied by the sample provider rather than from assay-based typing.

From its cysteine to its phenylalanine, the CDR3 spans 13 amino acids. Kept here is only the CDR3 DNA, which spans 39 bases and is read in frame from base 1. From a lookup of the germline V gene, CDR1 and CDR2 are MGHRA and YSYEKL. Between the V and J ends, shortened by 2 bases and 2 bases respectively, the junction contains 5 bases. Notes on this clone: The target of this receptor is not known. Nothing much larger sits one base from this clone, and base qualities are not available.

The immunoSEQ Assay, a bias-controlled multiplex PCR, was used to amplify TCRbeta CDR3 regions from genomic DNA. The original pipeline was this. Nucleated cell counts per sample were estimated from amplification of reference gene primers within the assay. To quantify the absolute abundance of each unique TCRbeta CDR3 rearrangement, sequence reads were collapsed and filtered. For each sample, productive Simpson clonality was calculated as the square root of Simpson's diversity index over productive rearrangements. TCRdb provides this immuneACCESS table in a form limited to in-frame rearrangements. Some clones are lacking; in checked studies, under half of them reflect an unresolved V gene, and why the rest are absent is not known. V, J and clone size are taken as reported in that table, and D and trimming were inferred from the DNA itself. For this sample the table gives roughly 180,000 clones, of which 84% were detected only once. The ten largest clones represent less than 9% of the sample.

Another Seattle source contributed samples from volunteer blood donors who had recovered from COVID-19. The collaborating institutions used their own protocols to collect whole blood in K2EDTA tubes. For TCRbeta analysis, collaborators shipped samples as frozen whole blood, isolated PBMCs, or DNA extracted from either of those sample types. The paper's findings and limits, for the study overall: How much clinical and demographic metadata was included differed by source and by participant, and the metadata was provided uncurated.

The specimen sequenced was peripheral blood. The sequence derives from a man aged 35 to 55 who had recovered from COVID-19. The sequence is built from TRBV4-1 and TRBJ2-3, with the D gene not confidently named. The CDR3 in this case is CASSQPDTDTQYF. The DNA sequence follows: TGCGCCAGCAGCCAACCAGACACAGATACGCAGTATTTT.